The subject of this entry is one T cell receptor beta chain. TCRdb keeps only in-frame clones here, not all; method: immunoSEQ multiplex PCR. The data contain over a million clones, roughly 80% of them seen just once; the ten biggest clones take up around 1.5%. This sample was taken from a study of shared clonotypes between healthy human individuals. Germline-derived CDR1 and CDR2 are MNHEY and SVGAGI. The CDR3 is 14 amino acids. The J segment lost 3 bases and the V segment lost 6 bases, leaving 6 bases of the junction unmatched. CD45RA+ naive and CD45RA-negative memory subsets were separated from CD4+ cells.

The source is a man aged 18 to 30 in good health. The J gene is TRBJ1-2, the V gene TRBV6-5; TRBD1 agrees at 8 bases. The sequencing sample was made of memory CD4+ T cells sorted from blood. Documented subset: CD45RA-negative fraction. The CDR3 nucleotides are TGTGCCAGCAGAAAGGCAGGGGGCGACTATGGCTACACCTTC. This encodes CASRKAGGDYGYTF.